This TCR beta chain was captured by sequencing in a study of blood T cell repertoires in COVID-19. Sequencing used immunoSEQ multiplex PCR; TCRdb keeps in-frame clones, though not all of them. Of 350,000 to 450,000 clones in the sample, roughly nine tenths were seen once. Participants came from roughly 23 US areas, aged about 18 to 95 years. Participants reported their clinical history, and cohort assignment relied on those reports. Material for sequencing was PBMCs or T cells enriched from blood (not recorded which). The receptor's source is a woman between 40 and 50 years old who had been exposed to COVID-19.

CDR3 residues: CASREGQGLGNTIYF. CDR3 bases: TGTGCCAGCAGGGAGGGACAGGGACTCGGAAACACCATATATTTT. The chain uses TRBV27 and TRBJ1-3; 9 bases are a match to TRBD1. Per germline, CDR1 MNHEY and CDR2 SMNVEV (reference sequence). The CDR3 has 15 amino acids. J lost 4 bases, V lost 6 bases, and 7 bases had no gene match.